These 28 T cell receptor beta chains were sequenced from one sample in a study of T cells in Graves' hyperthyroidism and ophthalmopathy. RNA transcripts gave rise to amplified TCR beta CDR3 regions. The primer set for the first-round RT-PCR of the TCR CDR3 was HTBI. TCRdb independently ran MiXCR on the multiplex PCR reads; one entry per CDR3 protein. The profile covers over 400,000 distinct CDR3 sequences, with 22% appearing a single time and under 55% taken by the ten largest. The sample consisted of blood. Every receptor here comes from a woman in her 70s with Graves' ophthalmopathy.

The CDR3 DNA sequence: TGCAGTGCTAGACTGGGGGGTGGGTACGAGCAGTACTTC. Amino acid sequence: CSARLGGGYEQYF. The gene calls are TRBV20-1 and TRBJ2-7, with a possible D match to TRBD2 (6 bases). The length of the CDR3 is 13 residues. Germline V CDR1 and CDR2: DFQATT, SNEGSKA (reference sequence). V was shortened by 2 bases and J by 4 bases, with 12 bases between the two germline ends.

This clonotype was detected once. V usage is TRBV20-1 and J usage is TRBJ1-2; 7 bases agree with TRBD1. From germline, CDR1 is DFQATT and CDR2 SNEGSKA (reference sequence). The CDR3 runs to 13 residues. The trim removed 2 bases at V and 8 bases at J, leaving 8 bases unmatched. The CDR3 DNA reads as TGCAGTGCTAGATGGCCCACAGGGGTCGGCTACACCTTC. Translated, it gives CSARWPTGVGYTF.

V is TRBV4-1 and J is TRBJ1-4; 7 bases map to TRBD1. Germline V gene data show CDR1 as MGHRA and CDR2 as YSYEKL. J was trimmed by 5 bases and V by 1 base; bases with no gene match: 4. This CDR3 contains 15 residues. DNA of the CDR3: TGCGCCAGCAGCCAAGGGTCGGGACAGAATGAAAAACTGTTTTTT. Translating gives CASSQGSGQNEKLFF.

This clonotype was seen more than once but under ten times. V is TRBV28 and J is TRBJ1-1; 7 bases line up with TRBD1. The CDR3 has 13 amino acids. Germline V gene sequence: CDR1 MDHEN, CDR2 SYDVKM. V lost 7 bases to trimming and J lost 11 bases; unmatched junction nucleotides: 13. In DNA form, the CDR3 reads TGTGCCAGCACCGCAACAGGGGCCCGCCACGCTTTCTTT. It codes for CASTATGARHAFF. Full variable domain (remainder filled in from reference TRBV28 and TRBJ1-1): DVKVTQSSRYLVKRTGEKVFLECVQDMDHENMFWYRQDPGLGLRLIYFSYDVKMKEKGDIPEGYSVSREKKERFSLILESASTNQTSMYLCASTATGARHAFFGQGTRLTVV.

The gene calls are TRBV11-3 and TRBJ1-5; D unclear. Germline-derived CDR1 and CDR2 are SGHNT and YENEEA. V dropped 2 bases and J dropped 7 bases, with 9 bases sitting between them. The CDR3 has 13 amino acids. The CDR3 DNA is TGTGCCAGCAGCTTAAAACATAAGCAGCCCCAGCATTTT. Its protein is CASSLKHKQPQHF. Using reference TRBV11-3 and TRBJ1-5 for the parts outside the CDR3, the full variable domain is EAGVVQSPRYKIIEKKQPVAFWCNPISGHNTLYWYLQNLGQGPELLIRYENEEAVDDSQLPKDRFSAERLKGVDSTLKIQPAELGDSAVYLCASSLKHKQPQHFGDGTRLSIL.

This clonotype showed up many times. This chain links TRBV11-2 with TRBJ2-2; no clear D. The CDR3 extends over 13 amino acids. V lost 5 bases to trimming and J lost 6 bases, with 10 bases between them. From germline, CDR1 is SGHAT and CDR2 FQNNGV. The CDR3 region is CASSLKWSGELFF. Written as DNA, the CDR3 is TGTGCCAGCAGCCTAAAGTGGTCCGGGGAGCTGTTTTTT. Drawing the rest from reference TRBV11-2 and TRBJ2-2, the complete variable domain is EAGVAQSPRYKIIEKRQSVAFWCNPISGHATLYWYQQILGQGPKLLIQFQNNGVVDDSQLPKDRFSAERLKGVDSTLKIQPAKLEDSAVYLCASSLKWSGELFFGEGSRLTVL.

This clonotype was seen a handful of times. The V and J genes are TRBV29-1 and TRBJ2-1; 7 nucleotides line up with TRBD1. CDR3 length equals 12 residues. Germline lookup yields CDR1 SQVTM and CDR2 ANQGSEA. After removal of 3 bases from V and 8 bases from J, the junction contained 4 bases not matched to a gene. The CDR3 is CSVERGRHEQFF. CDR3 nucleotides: TGCAGCGTTGAGAGGGGGCGGCATGAGCAGTTCTTC.

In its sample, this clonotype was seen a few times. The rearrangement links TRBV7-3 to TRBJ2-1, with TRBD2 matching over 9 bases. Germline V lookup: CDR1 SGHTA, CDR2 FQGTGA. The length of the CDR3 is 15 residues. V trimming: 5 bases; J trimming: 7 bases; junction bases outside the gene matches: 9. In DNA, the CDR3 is TGTGCCAGCAGCCGCGGGAGGGCCATTGGGAATGAGCAGTTCTTC. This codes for CASSRGRAIGNEQFF.

CDR3: CASSLAGGSGDADIQYF. In DNA, the CDR3 is TGTGCCAGCAGCTTAGCTGGGGGTTCAGGGGACGCGGACATTCAGTACTTC. This chain connects TRBV11-1 to TRBJ2-4; a possible D gene is TRBD1 (6 bases). Germline values: CDR1 SGHAT, CDR2 FQDESV (reference sequence). Trimming cost V 0 bases and J 8 bases, with 20 bases left between them. This CDR3 has 17 residues.

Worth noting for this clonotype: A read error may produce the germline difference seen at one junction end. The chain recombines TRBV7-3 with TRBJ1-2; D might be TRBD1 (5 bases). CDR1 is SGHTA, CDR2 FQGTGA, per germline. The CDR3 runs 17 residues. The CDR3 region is CASSPPGVGPSAGGYTF. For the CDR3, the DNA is TGCGCCAGCAGCCCCCCGGGGGTTGGACCCTCCGCGGGAGGCTACACCTTC.

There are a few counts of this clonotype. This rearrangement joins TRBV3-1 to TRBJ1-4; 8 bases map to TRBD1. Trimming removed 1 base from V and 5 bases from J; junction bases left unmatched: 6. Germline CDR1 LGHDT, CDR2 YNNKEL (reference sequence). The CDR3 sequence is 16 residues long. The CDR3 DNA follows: TGTGCCAGCAGCCAAGGGACAGGGAGGCACAATGAAAAACTGTTTTTT. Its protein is CASSQGTGRHNEKLFF.

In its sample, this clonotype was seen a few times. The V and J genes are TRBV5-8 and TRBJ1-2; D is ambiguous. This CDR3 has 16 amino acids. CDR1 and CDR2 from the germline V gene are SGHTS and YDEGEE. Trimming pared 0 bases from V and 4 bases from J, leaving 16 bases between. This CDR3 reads CASSLADLLTSYGYTF. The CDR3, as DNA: TGTGCCAGCAGCTTGGCCGACCTCCTGACAAGCTATGGCTACACCTTC.

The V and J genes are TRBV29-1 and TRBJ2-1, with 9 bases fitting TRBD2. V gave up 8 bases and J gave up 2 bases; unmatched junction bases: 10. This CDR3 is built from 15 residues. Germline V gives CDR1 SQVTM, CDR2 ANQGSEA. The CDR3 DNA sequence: TGCAGCCTGGGGCGGGAGGGCCAGACCTACAATGAGCAGTTCTTC. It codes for CSLGREGQTYNEQFF.

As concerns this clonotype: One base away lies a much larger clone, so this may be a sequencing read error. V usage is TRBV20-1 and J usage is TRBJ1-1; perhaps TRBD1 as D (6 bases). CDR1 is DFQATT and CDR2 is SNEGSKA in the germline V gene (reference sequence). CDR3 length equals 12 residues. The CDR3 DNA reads TGCAGTGCTAGTAGATCAGGGGTACGGCCTCTCTTT. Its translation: CSASRSGVRPLF.

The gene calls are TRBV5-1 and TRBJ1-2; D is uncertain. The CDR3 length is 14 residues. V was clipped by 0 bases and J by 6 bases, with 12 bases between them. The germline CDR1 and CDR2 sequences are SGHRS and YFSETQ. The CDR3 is CASSLDTGADGYTF. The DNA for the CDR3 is TGCGCCAGCAGCTTGGATACGGGTGCGGATGGCTACACCTTC.

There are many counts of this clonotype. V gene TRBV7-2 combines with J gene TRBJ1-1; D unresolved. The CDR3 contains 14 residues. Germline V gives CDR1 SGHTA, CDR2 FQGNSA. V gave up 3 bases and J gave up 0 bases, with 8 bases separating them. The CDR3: CASSLLAMNTEAFF. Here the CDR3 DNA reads TGTGCCAGCAGCTTGCTAGCTATGAACACTGAAGCTTTCTTT.

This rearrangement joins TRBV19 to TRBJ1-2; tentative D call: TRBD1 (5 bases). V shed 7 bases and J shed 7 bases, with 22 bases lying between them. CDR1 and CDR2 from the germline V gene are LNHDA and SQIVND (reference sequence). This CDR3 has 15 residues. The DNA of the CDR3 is TGTGCCAGTACCTCGGAAGGGGCGATCGGGCGTGGCTACACCTTC. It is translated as CASTSEGAIGRGYTF.

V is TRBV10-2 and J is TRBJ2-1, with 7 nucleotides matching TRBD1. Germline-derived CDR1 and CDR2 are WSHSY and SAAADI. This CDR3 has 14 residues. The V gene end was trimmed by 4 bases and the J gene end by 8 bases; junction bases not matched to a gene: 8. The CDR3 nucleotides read TGCGCCAGCAGTGTTGCAGGGGGAGCCGATGAGCAGTTCTTC. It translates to CASSVAGGADEQFF.

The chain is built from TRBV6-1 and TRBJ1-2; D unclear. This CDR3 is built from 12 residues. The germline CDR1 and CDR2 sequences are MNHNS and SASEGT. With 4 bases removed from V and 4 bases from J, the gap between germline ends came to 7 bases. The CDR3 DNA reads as TGTGCCAGCAGTGCCACCTCCTATGGCTACACCTTC. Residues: CASSATSYGYTF.

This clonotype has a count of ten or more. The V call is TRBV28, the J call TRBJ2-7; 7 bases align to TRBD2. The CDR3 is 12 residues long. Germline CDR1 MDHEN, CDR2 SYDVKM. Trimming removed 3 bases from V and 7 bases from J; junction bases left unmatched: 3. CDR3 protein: CASSLREWEQYF. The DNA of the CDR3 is TGTGCCAGCAGTTTGCGGGAGTGGGAGCAGTACTTC.

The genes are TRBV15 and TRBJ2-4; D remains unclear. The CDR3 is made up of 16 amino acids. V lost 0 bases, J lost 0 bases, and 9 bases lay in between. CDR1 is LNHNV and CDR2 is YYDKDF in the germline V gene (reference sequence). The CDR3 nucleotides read TGTGCCACCAGCAGAGATGGGGATCTAGCCAAAAACATTCAGTACTTC. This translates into CATSRDGDLAKNIQYF.

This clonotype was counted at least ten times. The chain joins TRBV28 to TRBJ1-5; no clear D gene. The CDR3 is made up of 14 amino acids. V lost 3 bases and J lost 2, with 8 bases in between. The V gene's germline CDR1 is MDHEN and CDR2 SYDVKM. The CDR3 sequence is CASSFLGGNQPQHF. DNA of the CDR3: TGTGCCAGCAGTTTTCTGGGCGGCAATCAGCCCCAGCATTTT.

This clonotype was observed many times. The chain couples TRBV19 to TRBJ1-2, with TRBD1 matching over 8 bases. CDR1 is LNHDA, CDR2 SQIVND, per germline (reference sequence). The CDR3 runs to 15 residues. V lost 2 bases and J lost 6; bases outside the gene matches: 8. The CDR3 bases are TGTGCCAGTAGTATAACCCCCGGACAGGGTAATGGCTACACCTTC. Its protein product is CASSITPGQGNGYTF.

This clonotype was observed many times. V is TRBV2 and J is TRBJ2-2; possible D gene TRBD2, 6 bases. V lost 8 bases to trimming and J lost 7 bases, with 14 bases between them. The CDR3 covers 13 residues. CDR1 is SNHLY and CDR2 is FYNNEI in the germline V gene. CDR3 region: CASSRGAGGELFF. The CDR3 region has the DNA TGTGCCAGCTCTAGGGGAGCGGGCGGGGAGCTGTTTTTT.

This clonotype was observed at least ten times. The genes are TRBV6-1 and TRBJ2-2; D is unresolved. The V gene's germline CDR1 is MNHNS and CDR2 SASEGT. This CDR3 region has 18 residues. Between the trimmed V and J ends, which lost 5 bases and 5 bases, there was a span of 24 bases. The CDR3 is CASSPVPGGNGGTGELFF. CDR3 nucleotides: TGTGCCAGCAGTCCCGTTCCGGGCGGTAACGGCGGAACCGGGGAGCTGTTTTTT.

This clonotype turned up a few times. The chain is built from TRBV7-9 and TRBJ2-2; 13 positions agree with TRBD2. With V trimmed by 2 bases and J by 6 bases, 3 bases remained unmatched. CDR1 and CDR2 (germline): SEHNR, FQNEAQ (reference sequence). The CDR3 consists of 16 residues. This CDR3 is CASSLTSGRAAGELFF. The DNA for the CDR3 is TGTGCCAGCAGCTTAACTAGCGGGAGGGCCGCCGGGGAGCTGTTTTTT. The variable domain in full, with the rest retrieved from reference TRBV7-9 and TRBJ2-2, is DTGVSQNPRHKITKRGQNVTFRCDPISEHNRLYWYRQTLGQGPEFLTYFQNEAQLEKSRLLSDRFSAERPKGSFSTLEIQRTEQGDSAMYLCASSLTSGRAAGELFFGEGSRLTVL.

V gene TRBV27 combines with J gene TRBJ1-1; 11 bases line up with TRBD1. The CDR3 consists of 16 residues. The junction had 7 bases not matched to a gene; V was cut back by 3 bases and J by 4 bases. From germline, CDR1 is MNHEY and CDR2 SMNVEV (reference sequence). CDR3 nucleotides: TGTGCCAGCAGTTTCTTTCGCGGGACAGGGGGCACTGAAGCTTTCTTT. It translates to CASSFFRGTGGTEAFF.

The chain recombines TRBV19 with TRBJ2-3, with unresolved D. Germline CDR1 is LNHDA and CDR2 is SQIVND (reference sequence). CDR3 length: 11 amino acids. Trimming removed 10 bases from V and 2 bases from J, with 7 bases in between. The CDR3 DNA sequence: TGTGCCACAGCGAACACAGATACGCAGTATTTT. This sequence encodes CATANTDTQYF.